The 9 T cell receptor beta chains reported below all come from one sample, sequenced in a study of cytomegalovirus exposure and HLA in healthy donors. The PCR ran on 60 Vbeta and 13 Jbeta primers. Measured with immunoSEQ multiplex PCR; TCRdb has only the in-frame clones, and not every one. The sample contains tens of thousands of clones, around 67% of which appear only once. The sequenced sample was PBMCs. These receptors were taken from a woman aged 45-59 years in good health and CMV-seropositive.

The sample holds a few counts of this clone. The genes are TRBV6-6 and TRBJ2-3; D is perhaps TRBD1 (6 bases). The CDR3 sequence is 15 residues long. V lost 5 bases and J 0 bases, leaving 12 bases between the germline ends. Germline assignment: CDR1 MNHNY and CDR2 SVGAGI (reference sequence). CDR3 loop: CASSQGQISTDTQYF. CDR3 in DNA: TGTGCCAGCAGTCAAGGACAGATTAGCACAGATACGCAGTATTTT.

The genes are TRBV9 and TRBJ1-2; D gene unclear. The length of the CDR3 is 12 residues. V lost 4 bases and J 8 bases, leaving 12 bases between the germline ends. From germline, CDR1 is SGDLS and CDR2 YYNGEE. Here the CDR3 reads CASSFGVDGYTF. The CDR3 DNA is TGTGCCAGCAGCTTTGGAGTTGACGGCTACACCTTC.

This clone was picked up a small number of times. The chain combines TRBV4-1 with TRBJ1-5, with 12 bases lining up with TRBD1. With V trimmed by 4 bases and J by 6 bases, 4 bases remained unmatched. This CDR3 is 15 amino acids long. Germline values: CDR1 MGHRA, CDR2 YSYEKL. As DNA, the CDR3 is TGCGCCAGCAGCCTGGGGACAGGGGGCGTTCAGCCCCAGCATTTT. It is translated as CASSLGTGGVQPQHF.

The CDR3 nucleotides are TGTGCCAGCAGGTTTAGGACTGAAGGCGGGGAGCTGTTTTTT. Protein: CASRFRTEGGELFF. The V call is TRBV27, the J call TRBJ2-2; perhaps TRBD2 as D (5 bases). The CDR3 spans 14 residues. V lost 6 bases to trimming and J lost 7 bases, with 15 bases between them. Per germline, CDR1 MNHEY and CDR2 SMNVEV (reference sequence).

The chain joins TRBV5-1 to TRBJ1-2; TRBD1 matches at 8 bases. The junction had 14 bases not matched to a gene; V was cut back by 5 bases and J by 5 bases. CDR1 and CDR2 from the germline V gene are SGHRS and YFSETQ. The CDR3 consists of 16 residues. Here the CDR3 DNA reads TGCGCCAGCAGTCTCGACGGGACAGGCCAAGGGTATGGCTACACCTTC. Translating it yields CASSLDGTGQGYGYTF.

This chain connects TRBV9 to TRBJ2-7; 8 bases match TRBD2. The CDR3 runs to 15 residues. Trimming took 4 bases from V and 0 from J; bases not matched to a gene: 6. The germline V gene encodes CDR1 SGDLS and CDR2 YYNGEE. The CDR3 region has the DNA TGTGCCAGCAGCCAAGAGCGGGGGAACTCCTACGAGCAGTACTTC. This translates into CASSQERGNSYEQYF.

The CDR3 bases are TGTGCCAGCAGTCGCGTGTATCAGGACAGGGGCGATTTGAGTACGCAGTATTTT. Translation gives CASSRVYQDRGDLSTQYF. The rearrangement uses TRBV28 and TRBJ2-3; TRBD1 agrees at 9 bases. The CDR3 loop spans 18 amino acids. V shed 5 bases, J shed 8 bases, and the junction held 20 bases outside the gene matches. Germline V gene lookup returns CDR1 MDHEN and CDR2 SYDVKM. Complete variable domain (other parts from reference TRBV28 and TRBJ2-3): DVKVTQSSRYLVKRTGEKVFLECVQDMDHENMFWYRQDPGLGLRLIYFSYDVKMKEKGDIPEGYSVSREKKERFSLILESASTNQTSMYLCASSRVYQDRGDLSTQYFGPGTRLTVL.

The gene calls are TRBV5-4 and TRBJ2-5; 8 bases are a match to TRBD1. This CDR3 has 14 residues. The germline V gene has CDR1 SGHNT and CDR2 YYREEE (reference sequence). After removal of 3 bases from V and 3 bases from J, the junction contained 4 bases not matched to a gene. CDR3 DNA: TGTGCCAGCAGCTGGGACAGGTCAGAAGAGACCCAGTACTTC. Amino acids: CASSWDRSEETQYF.

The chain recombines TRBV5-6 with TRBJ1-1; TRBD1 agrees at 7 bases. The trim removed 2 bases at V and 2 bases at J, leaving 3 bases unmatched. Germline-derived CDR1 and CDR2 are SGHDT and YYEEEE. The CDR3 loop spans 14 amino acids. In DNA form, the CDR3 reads TGTGCCAGCAGCTTCGGGACAGTTAACACTGAAGCTTTCTTT. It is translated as CASSFGTVNTEAFF.